Shown below are 3 T cell receptor beta chains from a single sample sequenced in a study of neurological immune-mediated disorders. The time point was: longitudinal time-point 2. TCRdb independently ran MiXCR on the 5' RACE reads; one entry per CDR3 protein. The sample includes around 49,000 distinct CDR3 sequences, around 12% seen only once; the top ten take less than 5.5%. The sequenced sample was PBMCs. The origin of the receptors is a male donor with HTLV-1-associated myelopathy (HAM/TSP).

This chain uses TRBV11-2 with TRBJ2-3; D unresolved. Trimming pared 5 bases from V and 5 bases from J, leaving 11 bases between. Germline CDR1 and CDR2: SGHAT and FQNNGV. The CDR3 length is 13 residues. In DNA, the CDR3 is TGTGCCAGCAGCATTAGACTGAAAGATACGCAGTATTTT. Its protein product is CASSIRLKDTQYF.

This clonotype has at least ten counts. The gene calls are TRBV9 and TRBJ1-3, with 7 bases fitting TRBD1. With V trimmed by 2 bases and J by 2 bases, 10 bases remained unmatched. This CDR3 contains 17 residues. Per germline, CDR1 SGDLS and CDR2 YYNGEE. The CDR3 loop is CASSVTPSTGTGNTIYF. The CDR3 bases are TGTGCCAGCAGCGTGACACCCTCGACAGGGACTGGAAACACCATATATTTT. The full variable domain, with the rest looked up from reference TRBV9 and TRBJ1-3, is DSGVTQTPKHLITATGQRVTLRCSPRSGDLSVYWYQQSLDQGLQFLIQYYNGEERAKGNILERFSAQQFPDLHSELNLSSLELGDSALYFCASSVTPSTGTGNTIYFGEGSWLTVV.

This clonotype was observed at least ten times. V is TRBV29-1 and J is TRBJ2-6; D remains unclear. V was clipped by 4 bases and J by 0 bases, with 7 bases between them. The CDR3 contains 14 residues. Germline loops: CDR1 SQVTM, CDR2 ANQGSEA. CDR3 DNA sequence: TGCAGCGTTGCACAACACTCTGGGGCCAACGTCCTGACTTTC. It yields the protein CSVAQHSGANVLTF.